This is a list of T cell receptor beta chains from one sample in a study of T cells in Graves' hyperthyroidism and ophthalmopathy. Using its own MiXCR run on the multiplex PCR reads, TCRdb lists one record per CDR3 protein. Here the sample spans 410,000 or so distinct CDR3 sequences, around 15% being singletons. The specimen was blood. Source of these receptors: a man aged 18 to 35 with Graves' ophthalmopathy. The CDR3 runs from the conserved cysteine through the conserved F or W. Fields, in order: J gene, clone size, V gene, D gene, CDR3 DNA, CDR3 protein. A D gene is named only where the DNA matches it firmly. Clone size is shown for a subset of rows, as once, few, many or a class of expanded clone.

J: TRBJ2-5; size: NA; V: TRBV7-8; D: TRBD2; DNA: TGTGCCAGCAGCTTGGGGACTAGCCGCGAGACCCAGTACTTC; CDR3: CASSLGTSRETQYF
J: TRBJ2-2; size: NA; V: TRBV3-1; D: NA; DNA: TGTGCCAGCAGCCAAGCTAGCCCGGGATATACCGGGGAGCTGTTTTTT; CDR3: CASSQASPGYTGELFF
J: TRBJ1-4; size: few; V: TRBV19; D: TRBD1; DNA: TGTGCCAGTACGGGACAGCCTGCAACTAATGAAAAACTGTTTTTT; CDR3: CASTGQPATNEKLFF
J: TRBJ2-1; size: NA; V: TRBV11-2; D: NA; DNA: TGTGCCAGCAGCCCCGGGGAGTACGAGCAGTTCTTC; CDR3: CASSPGEYEQFF
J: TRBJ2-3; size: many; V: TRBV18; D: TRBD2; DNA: TGTGCCAGCTCTCGGGGACTAGCGGAAGATACGCAGTATTTT; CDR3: CASSRGLAEDTQYF
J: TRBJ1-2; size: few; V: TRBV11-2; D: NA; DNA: TGTGCCAGCAGCTTAGAAGCTCTCGGATTCTATGGCTACACCTTC; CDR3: CASSLEALGFYGYTF
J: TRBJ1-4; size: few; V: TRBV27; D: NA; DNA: TGTGCCAGCAGCGGGACACCTCAGAATGAAAAACTGTTTTTT; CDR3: CASSGTPQNEKLFF
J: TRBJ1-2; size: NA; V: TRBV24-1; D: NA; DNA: TGTGCCACCCTGGGATATTCAGGCGGCTACACCTTC; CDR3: CATLGYSGGYTF
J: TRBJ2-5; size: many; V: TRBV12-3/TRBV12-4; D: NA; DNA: TGTGCCAGCAGTCCCACGGTGGGCAGGGAGACCCAGTACTTC; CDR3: CASSPTVGRETQYF
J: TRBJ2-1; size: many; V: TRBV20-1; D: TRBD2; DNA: TGCAGTTCTACTAGCGGGCCCCACAATGAGCAGTTCTTC; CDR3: CSSTSGPHNEQFF
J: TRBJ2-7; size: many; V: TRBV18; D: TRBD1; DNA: TGTGCCAGCTCACCACCGACGACAGGGCCCTACGAGCAGTACTTC; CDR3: CASSPPTTGPYEQYF
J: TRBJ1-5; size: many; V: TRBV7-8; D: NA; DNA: TGTGCCAGCAGGGCAGCGGGGACGGTCGGCAATCAGCCCCAGCATTTT; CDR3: CASRAAGTVGNQPQHF
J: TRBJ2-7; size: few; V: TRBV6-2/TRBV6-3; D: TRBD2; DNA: TGTGCCAGCAGTCCCGGACTAGGATATTACGAGCAGTACTTC; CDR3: CASSPGLGYYEQYF
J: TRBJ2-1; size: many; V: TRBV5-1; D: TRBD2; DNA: TGCGCCAGCAGTTTAATACCCGGGACTAGCAAGGATGAGCAGTTCTTC; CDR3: CASSLIPGTSKDEQFF
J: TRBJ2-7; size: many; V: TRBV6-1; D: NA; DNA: TGTGCCAGCAGGGGGTCCCGTGGGACCTACGAGCAGTACTTC; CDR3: CASRGSRGTYEQYF
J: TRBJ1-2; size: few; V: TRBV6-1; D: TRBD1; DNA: TGTGCCAGCAGTGATCGGGACAGGAGCTACACCTTC; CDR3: CASSDRDRSYTF
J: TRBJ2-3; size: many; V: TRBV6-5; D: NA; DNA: TGTGCCAGCAGTTACTCCCTACAAGGACTTAGATCAGATACGCAGTATTTT; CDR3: CASSYSLQGLRSDTQYF
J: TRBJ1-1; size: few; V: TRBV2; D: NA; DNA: TGTGCCAGCAGAAGTCGGTTTAACACTGAAGCTTTCTTT; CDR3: CASRSRFNTEAFF
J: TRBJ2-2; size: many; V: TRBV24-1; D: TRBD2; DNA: TGTGCCACCAGTGATACCCGACAGGGCACGAAACTAGCGGGAGTTGACACCGGGGAGCTGTTTTTT; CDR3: CATSDTRQGTKLAGVDTGELFF
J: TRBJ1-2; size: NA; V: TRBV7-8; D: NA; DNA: TGTGCCAGCAGCTTAAGGTCCAGGGTTGTCTATGGCTACACCTTC; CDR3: CASSLRSRVVYGYTF
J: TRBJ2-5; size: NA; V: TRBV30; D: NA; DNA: TGTGCCTGGAGTGTAACTAGGGGATATTTGGAGACCCAGTACTTC; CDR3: CAWSVTRGYLETQYF
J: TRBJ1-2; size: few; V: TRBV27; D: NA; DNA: TGTGCCAGCAGTTCCCAGAGGCGGGTGGATGGCTACACCTTC; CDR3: CASSSQRRVDGYTF
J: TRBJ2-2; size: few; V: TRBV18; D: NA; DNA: TGTGCCAGCTCACCATTGACCGGGGAGCTGTTTTTT; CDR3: CASSPLTGELFF
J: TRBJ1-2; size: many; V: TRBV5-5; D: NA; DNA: TGTGCCAGCAGCTCGGGCGGGGGGACCTATGGCTACACCTTC; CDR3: CASSSGGGTYGYTF
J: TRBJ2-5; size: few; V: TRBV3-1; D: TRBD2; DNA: TGTGCCAGCAGCCAAGTTGCGGGGGGGGAGACCCAGTACTTC; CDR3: CASSQVAGGETQYF
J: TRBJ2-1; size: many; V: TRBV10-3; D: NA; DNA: TGTGCCATCAGTGAAAGGGACGGTCATTTGGGTGAGCAGTTCTTC; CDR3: CAISERDGHLGEQFF
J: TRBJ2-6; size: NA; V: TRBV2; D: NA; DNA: TGTGCCAGCAGCGTAGCTTGGGCCAACGTCCTGACTTTC; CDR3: CASSVAWANVLTF
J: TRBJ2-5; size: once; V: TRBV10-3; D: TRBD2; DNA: TGTGCCATCAGTGACGGCGGGGGGGTTGTCGGGACCCAGTACTTC; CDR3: CAISDGGGVVGTQYF
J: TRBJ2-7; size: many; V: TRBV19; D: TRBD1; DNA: TGTGCCAGTAGTTCCCGGGACAGGGGAACCTACGAGCAGTACTTC; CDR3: CASSSRDRGTYEQYF
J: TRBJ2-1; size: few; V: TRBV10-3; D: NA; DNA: TGTGCCATCAATGTTGGTAATGAGCAGTTCTTC; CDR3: CAINVGNEQFF
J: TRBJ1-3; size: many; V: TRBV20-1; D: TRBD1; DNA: TGCAGTGCGACAGGGAATGGAAACACCATATATTTT; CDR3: CSATGNGNTIYF
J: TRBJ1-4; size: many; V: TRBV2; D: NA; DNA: TGTGCCAGCAGCACACAGGGAAGTACAACTAATGAAAAACTGTTTTTT; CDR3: CASSTQGSTTNEKLFF
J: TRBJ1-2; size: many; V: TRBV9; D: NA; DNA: TGTGCCAGCAGCACCAGGGACGTCAGGGATGGCTACACCTTC; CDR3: CASSTRDVRDGYTF
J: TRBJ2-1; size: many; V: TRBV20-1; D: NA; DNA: TGCAGTGCCTCGACAGCTTATTTCTACAATGAGCAGTTCTTC; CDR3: CSASTAYFYNEQFF
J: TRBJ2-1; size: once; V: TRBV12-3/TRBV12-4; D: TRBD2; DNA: TGTGCCAGTAGACGCGGGGGTGCCCGGGTGTTCTTC; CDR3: CASRRGGARVFF
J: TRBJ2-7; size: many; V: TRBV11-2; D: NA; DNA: TGTGCCAGCAGACCCCAGGCCCTTCTCCAATACGAGCAGTACTTC; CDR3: CASRPQALLQYEQYF
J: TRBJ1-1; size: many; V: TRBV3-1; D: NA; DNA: TGTGCCAGCAGCCCCAAACGAATTCTAGGGGCTGAAGCTTTCTTT; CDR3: CASSPKRILGAEAFF
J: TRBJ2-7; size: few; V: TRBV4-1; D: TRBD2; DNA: TGCGCCAGCAGCCAAGGACTAGCGGGGGACTACGAGCAGTACTTC; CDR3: CASSQGLAGDYEQYF
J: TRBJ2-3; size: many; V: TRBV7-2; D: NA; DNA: TGTGCCAGCAGCTTAGGGGGGGCTTTCGGCACAGATACGCAGTATTTT; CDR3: CASSLGGAFGTDTQYF
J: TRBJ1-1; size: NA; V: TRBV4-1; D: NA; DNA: TGCGCCAGCAGCCAAGCTCCCAGCGTCGTTGAAGCTTTCTTT; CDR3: CASSQAPSVVEAFF
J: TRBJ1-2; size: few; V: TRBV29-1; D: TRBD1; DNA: TGCAGCATGGGACAGGGCTATGGCTACACCTTC; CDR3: CSMGQGYGYTF
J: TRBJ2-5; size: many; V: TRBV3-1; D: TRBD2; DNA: TGTGCCAGCATACGGCGGGAGGGGAGGGGGTACCAAGAGACCCAGTACTTC; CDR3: CASIRREGRGYQETQYF
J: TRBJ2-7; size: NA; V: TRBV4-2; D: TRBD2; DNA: TGTGCCAGCAGCCAAGATAGCACTAGCGGAACCTACGAGCAGTACTTC; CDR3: CASSQDSTSGTYEQYF
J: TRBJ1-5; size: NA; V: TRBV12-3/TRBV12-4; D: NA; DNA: TGTGCCAGCAGTACACGGTATAGCAATCAGTCCCAGCATTTT; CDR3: CASSTRYSNQSQHF
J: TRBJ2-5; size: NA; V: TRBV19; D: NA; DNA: TGTGCCAGTAGTATCCCCGGGAGACAAGAGACCCAGTACTTC; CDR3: CASSIPGRQETQYF